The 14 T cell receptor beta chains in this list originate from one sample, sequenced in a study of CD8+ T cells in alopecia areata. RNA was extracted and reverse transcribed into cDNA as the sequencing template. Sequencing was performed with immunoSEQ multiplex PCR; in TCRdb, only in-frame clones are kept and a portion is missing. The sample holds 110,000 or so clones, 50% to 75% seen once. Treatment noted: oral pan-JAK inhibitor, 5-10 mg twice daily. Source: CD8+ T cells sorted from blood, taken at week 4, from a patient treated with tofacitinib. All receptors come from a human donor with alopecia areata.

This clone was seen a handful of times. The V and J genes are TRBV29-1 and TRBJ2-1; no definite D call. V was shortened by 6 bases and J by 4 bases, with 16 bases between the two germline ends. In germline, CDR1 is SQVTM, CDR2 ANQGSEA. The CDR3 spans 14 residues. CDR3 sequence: CSVQRALKYNEQFF. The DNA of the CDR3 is TGCAGCGTCCAAAGGGCGCTCAAATACAATGAGCAGTTCTTC.

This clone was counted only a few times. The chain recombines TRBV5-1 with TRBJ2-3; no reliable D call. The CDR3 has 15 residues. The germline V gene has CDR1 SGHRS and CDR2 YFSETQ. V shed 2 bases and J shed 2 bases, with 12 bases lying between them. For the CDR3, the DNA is TGCGCCAGCAGCTTTGGAGTTTTTACCACAGATACGCAGTATTTT. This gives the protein CASSFGVFTTDTQYF.

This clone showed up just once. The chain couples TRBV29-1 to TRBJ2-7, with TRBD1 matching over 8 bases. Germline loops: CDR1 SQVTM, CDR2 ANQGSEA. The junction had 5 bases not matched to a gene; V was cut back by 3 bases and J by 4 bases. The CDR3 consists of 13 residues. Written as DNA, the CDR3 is TGCAGCGTTGATCCAGGGGGCTATTACGAGCAGTACTTC. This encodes CSVDPGGYYEQYF.

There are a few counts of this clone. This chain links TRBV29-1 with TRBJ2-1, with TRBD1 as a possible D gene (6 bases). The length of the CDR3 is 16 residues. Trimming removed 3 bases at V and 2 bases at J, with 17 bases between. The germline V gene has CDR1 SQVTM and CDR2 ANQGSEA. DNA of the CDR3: TGCAGCGTTGAGGGGATAACAGGGTTCCCCTACAATGAGCAGTTCTTC. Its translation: CSVEGITGFPYNEQFF.

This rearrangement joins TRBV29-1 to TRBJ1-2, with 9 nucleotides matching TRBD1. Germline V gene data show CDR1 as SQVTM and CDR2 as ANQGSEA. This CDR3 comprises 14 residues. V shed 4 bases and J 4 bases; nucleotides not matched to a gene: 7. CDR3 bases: TGCAGCGTTGCCCCGGGACAGGGCGGCTATGGCTACACCTTC. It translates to CSVAPGQGGYGYTF.

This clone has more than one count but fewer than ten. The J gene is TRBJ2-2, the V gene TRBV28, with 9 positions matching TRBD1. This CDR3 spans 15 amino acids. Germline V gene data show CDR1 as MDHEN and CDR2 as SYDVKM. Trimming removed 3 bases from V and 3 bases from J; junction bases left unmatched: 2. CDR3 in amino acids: CASSLGDRDTGELFF. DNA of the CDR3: TGTGCCAGCAGTTTGGGGGACAGGGACACCGGGGAGCTGTTTTTT.

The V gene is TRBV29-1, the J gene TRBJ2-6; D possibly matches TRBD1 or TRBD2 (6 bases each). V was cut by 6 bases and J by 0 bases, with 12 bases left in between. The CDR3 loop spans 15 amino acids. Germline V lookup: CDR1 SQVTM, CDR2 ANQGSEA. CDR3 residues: CSVGGRVSGANVLTF. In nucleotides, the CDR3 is TGCAGCGTGGGGGGCAGGGTCTCTGGGGCCAACGTCCTGACTTTC.

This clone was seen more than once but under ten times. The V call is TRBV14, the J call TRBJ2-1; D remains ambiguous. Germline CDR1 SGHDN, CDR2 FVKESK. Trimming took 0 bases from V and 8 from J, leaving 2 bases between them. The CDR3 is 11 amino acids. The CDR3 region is CASSQEYEQFF. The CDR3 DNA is TGTGCCAGCAGCCAAGAATATGAGCAGTTCTTC.

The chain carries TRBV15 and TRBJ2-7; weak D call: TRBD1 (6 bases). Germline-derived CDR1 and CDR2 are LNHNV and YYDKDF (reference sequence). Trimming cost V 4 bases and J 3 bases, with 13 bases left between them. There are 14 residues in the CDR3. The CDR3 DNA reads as TGTGCCACCAGCAAAGACAGGAGCAACTACGAGCAGTACTTC. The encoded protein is CATSKDRSNYEQYF.

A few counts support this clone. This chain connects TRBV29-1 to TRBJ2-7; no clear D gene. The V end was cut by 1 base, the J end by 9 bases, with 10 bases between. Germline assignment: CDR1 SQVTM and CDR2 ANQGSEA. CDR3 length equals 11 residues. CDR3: CSVEVAVGQYF. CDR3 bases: TGCAGCGTTGAAGTGGCGGTGGGGCAGTACTTC.

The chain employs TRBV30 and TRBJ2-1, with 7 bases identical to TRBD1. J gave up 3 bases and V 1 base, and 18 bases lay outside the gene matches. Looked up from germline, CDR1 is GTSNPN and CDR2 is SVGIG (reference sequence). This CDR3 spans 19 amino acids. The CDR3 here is CAWSALPTTGDWVYNEQFF. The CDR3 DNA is TGTGCCTGGAGTGCCCTACCAACTACAGGGGATTGGGTCTACAATGAGCAGTTCTTC.

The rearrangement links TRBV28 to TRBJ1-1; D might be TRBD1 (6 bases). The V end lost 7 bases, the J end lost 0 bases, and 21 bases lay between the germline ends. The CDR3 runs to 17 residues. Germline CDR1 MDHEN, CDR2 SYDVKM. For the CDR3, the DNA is TGTGCCAGCACCTTAGGGTCTGTGGGGGCCCTGAACACTGAAGCTTTCTTT. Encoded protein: CASTLGSVGALNTEAFF.

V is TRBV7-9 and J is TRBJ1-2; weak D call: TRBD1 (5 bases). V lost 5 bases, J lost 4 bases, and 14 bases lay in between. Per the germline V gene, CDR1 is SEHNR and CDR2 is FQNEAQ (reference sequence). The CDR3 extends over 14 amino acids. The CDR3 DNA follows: TGTGCCAGCAGCCCTGAGACAGATAGCTATGGCTACACCTTC. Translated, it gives CASSPETDSYGYTF.

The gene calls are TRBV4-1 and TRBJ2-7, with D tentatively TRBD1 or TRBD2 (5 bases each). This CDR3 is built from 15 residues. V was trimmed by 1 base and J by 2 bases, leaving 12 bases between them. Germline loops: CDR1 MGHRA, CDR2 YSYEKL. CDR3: CASSQGDAAPYEQYF. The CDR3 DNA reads TGCGCCAGCAGCCAAGGGGACGCAGCCCCCTACGAGCAGTACTTC.